This paragraph covers one TCR beta chain sequence. This clonotype was picked up many times. Its antigen target is currently unknown. Per-nucleotide qualities are absent, and no much larger clonotype sits a single base away. These data come from a study of human T cells and chemical hapten exposure (dated by TCRdb to 2020 to 2023). Study-level background: For sensitization, 2% DPC in acetone was applied to a 2 cm by 2 cm area of upper inner arm skin. Weekly therapeutic DPC doses were additionally applied to the scalp of patients throughout the roughly 23-week study period. Patch testing was done on the upper back using Finn chambers containing 0.01% DPC, and results were scored after 6 days according to International Contact Dermatitis Research Group standards. The patient cohort, mostly female, included alopecia areata with under or over 50% scalp involvement, alopecia totalis and alopecia universalis. Libraries were pooled for sequencing, and per-sample TCR yields varied mainly because of small differences in library volumes within the pool. The study tracked peripheral blood TCR repertoire changes in vivo during primary and secondary sensitization to the hapten diphenylcyclopropenone (DPC) in alopecia patients. Blood was sampled from patients pre-sensitization (week 0) and at 2, 6 and about 24 weeks after DPC sensitization. For TCR sequencing, blood came from 25 to 35 alopecia patients at anywhere from one to four time points (pre-sensitization, 2, 6 and 24 weeks). Beyond this particular receptor, the publication reports: After repeated subsampling, changes were observed in the strength of the expansion versus patch-test correlation and in the threshold at which the correlation became significant. A positive correlation was found between the number of PT1 expanded TCRs and patch test score, with significance reached at thresholds 8, 16 and 32 but not 4. Because all patients had alopecia, a presumed autoimmune disease, the immune response of the patients might differ from that of healthy individuals. No change with DPC sensitization was found in the number of TCRs above 1 in 1000 frequency, and no evidence of global repertoire structure alterations was found. Significantly more large CDR3 similarity clusters were formed by expanded TCRs than by pre-sensitization or healthy control sets, consistent with antigen-driven responses.

The sample's time point label, in plain terms: patch test 2, 6 weeks after DPC sensitization. The treatment or condition label on this specimen signifies: therapeutic diphenylcyclopropenone sensitization with weekly scalp DPC. Blood at each patch-test visit was drawn before the patch test was applied. To be eligible, patients had to be aged 18 to 70, diagnosed with alopecia and judged suitable for DPC therapy, while pregnant patients were excluded. Total RNA was isolated from unfractionated whole blood collected in Tempus Blood RNA tubes. The receptor library was made with RACE. Sequencing took place on a NextSeq 500. During library preparation, unique molecular identifiers were attached to individual cDNA molecules so that TCRs could be counted quantitatively and reproducibly. From each blood RNA sample, both TCR alpha and TCR beta chains were sequenced. As for the authors' bioinformatics: A median of about 87,000 TCRs per sample was observed, with a range of roughly 23,224 to 700,000. The Decombinator software suite was used to annotate V, J and CDR3 in the TCR reads. To make PS versus PT1 abundance plots, every sample was subsampled to the same number of TCRs (28,000). TCRs were defined as expanded if absent before sensitization and observed at least eight times at the 2-week time point. The raw public data were reprocessed by TCRdb itself: fastp quality trimming at Q25, MiXCR clonotype calling, in-frame beta chains only. Identical CDR3 protein sequences are pooled into one entry, listed with their most common genes and DNA. The V and J calls here are based on TCRdb, not the publication. The sample has around 82,000 distinct CDR3 sequences on record, less than 8.5% of them singletons. The ten top clones hold 1% to 1.5% of the sample.

The CDR3 holds 16 amino acids from the cysteine to the phenylalanine. The kept DNA is CDR3 alone, 48 bases in frame from the first base. V is cut back by 3 bases and J by 2 bases, with 4 bases in the junction unmatched. The chain links TRBV12-3 or TRBV12-4 with TRBJ1-5; TRBD1 matches 10 bases in the middle. The material sequenced was whole blood, taken in connection with sensitization to the hapten diphenylcyclopropenone (DPC). The clonotype comes from a woman in her thirties with alopecia areata. Some clones in this sample may be carry-over from other donors' samples. CDR3 protein: CASSFAGQGGNQPQHF. The nucleotide sequence reads as follows: TGTGCCAGCAGTTTTGCCGGACAGGGGGGCAATCAGCCCCAGCATTTT.